The TCR beta chain described here comes from a study of CXCR3-negative and CXCR3-positive naive CD8 T cells (dated by TCRdb to between 2018 and 2020). With regard to the full study: In total, roughly 150 million TRB reads were obtained, or roughly 1.5 +/- 0.3 million reads per library. Diversity and physicochemical repertoire analyses were performed on about a dozen donors pooled from two independent experiments. The TRBV-TRBJ cluster analysis covered naive subsets from about 5 donors and memory cells from 3 donors. The research as a whole found: Freshly isolated PBMCs were used for most assays because CXCR3 expression went down partially after cryopreservation. Naive CXCR3-negative and CXCR3-positive cells from the same donor showed similar TRBV-TRBJ usage, whereas memory cells showed distinct patterns. Repertoire diversity was comparably high in both naive subsets but much lower in memory CD8+ T cells. Because surface CD5, which has been linked to self-reactivity in mice, was comparable between naive subsets, TCR interaction strength was also inferred from TRB CDR3 physicochemical properties. Compared with CXCR3-negative naive cells, CXCR3-positive naive cells had TRB CDR3s with higher hydrophobicity (lower Kidera factor 4), lower energy, and higher strength and volume indices.

Reading from cysteine to phenylalanine, the CDR3 counts 16 amino acids. No coding sequence is recorded. The germline V gene specifies SGHVS as CDR1 and FQNEAQ as CDR2. Each CD8+ T cell subset was flow-sorted in triplicate, with under 350,000 cells per subset placed directly into RLT lysis buffer. Naive CD8+ T cells were defined stringently as CD45RO-CCR7+CD27+CD95- to exclude memory contaminants. Using standard density gradient centrifugation, peripheral blood mononuclear cells were isolated from buffy coats. A FACSAria III was used to flow-sort naive CD8+ T cells into CXCR3-negative and CXCR3-positive populations. Total RNA was extracted from sorted cells using an RNeasy Mini Kit. Regarding this clonotype: Its antigen is currently not known.

Instrument used: NextSeq 550. The Human TCR Profiling Kit (MiLaboratory) was used to make UMI-labeled 5' RACE TRB cDNA libraries. cDNA synthesis used the entire amount of extracted RNA, and PCR amplification then used the entire amount of cDNA produced. The libraries were made side by side, with each library going through the same number of PCR cycles. Concerning the study's data processing: With a requirement of at least two reads per UMI, MIGEC and MiXCR extracted about 50,000 +/- 10,000 unique UMI-labeled TRB cDNA molecules per library. On average, each library contained 40,000 +/- 10,000 functional in-frame TRB CDR3 nucleotide clonotypes without stop codons. After each sample was downsampled to 5000 UMI-labeled TRB molecules, VDJtools was used to calculate diversity metrics such as normalized Shannon-Wiener and Chao1. VDJtools was used to calculate clonotype-size-weighted physicochemical properties of the central five CDR3 residues, namely interaction energy, strength, volume and Kidera factor 4. TCRdb reprocessed the reads; each CDR3 protein sequence makes one entry, and DNA is unavailable. The V and J calls, along with clone size, are taken from TCRdb and not from the paper's own processing. This sample's listing comprises 150,000 or so distinct CDR3 sequences. The leading ten clones occupy 0.29% of the sample.

The rearrangement joined TRBV7-8 to TRBJ2-5; TCRdb's D call of TRBD2 is untestable without DNA. The sequencing sample was made of naive CXCR3- CD8+ T cells from blood. Explained via the paper, the cell subset or site label denotes: CD45RO-CCR7+CD27+CD95- naive CD8+ T cells lacking CXCR3 (TNR3-). This sequence originates from a human donor in good health. Some clones in this sample may be carry-over from other donors' samples. The CDR3 in this case is CASSTRLAGGQETQYF.